Below, 17 T cell receptor beta chains from the same sample are listed, as sequenced in a study of regulatory T cells. The primer mix had 52 TRBV and 13 TRBJ primers. The assay was immunoSEQ multiplex PCR, and TCRdb's table has in-frame clones only and misses some. This sample carries 20,000 or so clones, approximately 93% of them seen once, and the ten largest clones take roughly 3.5%. Sequenced material: CD8+ T cells sorted from blood. These receptors were obtained from a child aged 2-9 years with CD3G deficiency.

In its sample, this clone was seen once. J is TRBJ2-2 and V is TRBV6-6; D perhaps matches TRBD2 (7 bases). This CDR3 has 16 amino acids. Germline V lookup: CDR1 MNHNY, CDR2 SVGAGI (reference sequence). The germline V and J ends were trimmed by 2 bases and 6 bases, with 16 bases remaining between them. The CDR3 bases are TGTGCCAGCAGTTACCCAGCAGGGGCGGGGGCCGGGGAGCTGTTTTTT. This codes for CASSYPAGAGAGELFF.

The count of this clone is one. V is TRBV28 and J is TRBJ1-5, with D maybe TRBD1 (5 bases). CDR3 length equals 12 residues. The germline V gene encodes CDR1 MDHEN and CDR2 SYDVKM. V was clipped by 8 bases and J by 6 bases, with 11 bases between them. The CDR3 spells CASCNRGQPQHF. CDR3 sequence (DNA): TGTGCCAGCTGTAATAGGGGTCAGCCCCAGCATTTT.

This chain uses TRBV19 with TRBJ2-3; D possibly corresponds to TRBD2 (5 bases). The CDR3 extends over 15 amino acids. The V and J ends lost 1 base and 0 bases respectively, with 8 bases between them. Germline lookup yields CDR1 LNHDA and CDR2 SQIVND (reference sequence). DNA for the CDR3: TGTGCCAGTAGTATAGCCGGCGGGAGCACAGATACGCAGTATTTT. Protein sequence: CASSIAGGSTDTQYF.

This sequence joins TRBV7-8 and TRBJ2-5; D is unclear. The CDR3 runs to 14 residues. Germline CDR1 is SGHVS and CDR2 is FQNEAQ. Trimming left V 3 bases short and J 4 bases short, with 12 bases between. CDR3 nucleotides: TGTGCCAGCAGCTTCTATGGACCCCTAGAGACCCAGTACTTC. Protein product: CASSFYGPLETQYF.

The chain couples TRBV20-1 to TRBJ2-3; maybe TRBD2 (5 bases). V lost 7 bases, J lost 6 bases, and 8 bases lay in between. The length of the CDR3 is 10 residues. Germline CDR1 DFQATT, CDR2 SNEGSKA (reference sequence). The CDR3, as DNA: TGCAGTGTGGGAGCGGATACGCAGTATTTT. It translates to CSVGADTQYF.

The rearrangement joins TRBV7-8 to TRBJ2-7; D perhaps matches TRBD2 (5 bases). The CDR3 consists of 13 residues. Trimming pared 8 bases from V and 0 bases from J, leaving 11 bases between. Germline V gives CDR1 SGHVS, CDR2 FQNEAQ. Written as DNA, the CDR3 is TGTGCCAGCCGCTCGGGGAGCTCCTACGAGCAGTACTTC. This gives the protein CASRSGSSYEQYF. The variable domain in full, with the rest retrieved from reference TRBV7-8 and TRBJ2-7, is GAGVSQSPRYKVAKRGQDVALRCDPISGHVSLFWYQQALGQGPEFLTYFQNEAQLDKSGLPSDRFFAERPEGSVSTLKIQRTQQEDSAVYLCASRSGSSYEQYFGPGTRLTVT.

This sequence joins TRBV7-8 and TRBJ2-7, with 8 bases lining up with TRBD2. Germline trimming cut 3 bases from V and 0 bases from J; bases unmatched to any gene: 1. Germline-derived CDR1 and CDR2 are SGHVS and FQNEAQ. The CDR3 length is 14 residues. The CDR3 loop is CASSLSGSSYEQYF. CDR3 coding DNA: TGTGCCAGCAGCTTGAGCGGGAGCTCCTACGAGCAGTACTTC.

The chain carries TRBV5-1 and TRBJ2-7; 9 positions agree with TRBD1. J lost 3 bases, V lost 1 base, and 8 bases had no gene match. The CDR3 length is 16 residues. Germline V gene lookup returns CDR1 SGHRS and CDR2 YFSETQ. CDR3 protein: CASSLYSEDRGYEQYF. As DNA, the CDR3 is TGCGCCAGCAGCTTGTATTCTGAGGACAGGGGCTACGAGCAGTACTTC.

V gene TRBV28 combines with J gene TRBJ2-1; the D gene is possibly TRBD1 (6 bases). V lost 3 bases, J lost 9 bases, and 12 bases lay in between. The CDR3 consists of 13 residues. CDR1 and CDR2 from the germline V gene are MDHEN and SYDVKM. Written as DNA, the CDR3 is TGTGCCAGCAGTTTGAGGGGGTGGGGTGAGCAGTTCTTC. It specifies CASSLRGWGEQFF. Supplemented by reference TRBV28 and TRBJ2-1, the full variable domain reads DVKVTQSSRYLVKRTGEKVFLECVQDMDHENMFWYRQDPGLGLRLIYFSYDVKMKEKGDIPEGYSVSREKKERFSLILESASTNQTSMYLCASSLRGWGEQFFGPGTRLTVL.

V is TRBV19 and J is TRBJ2-2; TRBD2 agrees at 13 bases. With 4 bases clipped from V and 2 bases from J, the junction kept 7 bases outside the gene matches. The CDR3 length is 18 residues. From germline, CDR1 is LNHDA and CDR2 SQIVND (reference sequence). As DNA, the CDR3 is TGTGCCAGTAGTAAAGGGTCGGGACTAGCGGGAAACACCGGGGAGCTGTTTTTT. This sequence encodes CASSKGSGLAGNTGELFF. Full variable domain (outside the CDR3, taken from reference TRBV19 and TRBJ2-2): DGGITQSPKYLFRKEGQNVTLSCEQNLNHDAMYWYRQDPGQGLRLIYYSQIVNDFQKGDIAEGYSVSREKKESFPLTVTSAQKNPTAFYLCASSKGSGLAGNTGELFFGEGSRLTVL.

This sequence joins TRBV5-1 and TRBJ2-1, with 10 positions matching TRBD2. CDR1 and CDR2 from the germline V gene are SGHRS and YFSETQ. This CDR3 region has 13 residues. V lost 3 bases to trimming and J lost 10 bases; unmatched junction nucleotides: 4. The CDR3 protein is CASSWGLATEQFF. The CDR3 DNA reads TGCGCCAGCAGCTGGGGACTAGCGACCGAGCAGTTCTTC.

This clone was seen a single time. This chain uses TRBV11-2 with TRBJ2-7, with 10 bases identical to TRBD2. The CDR3 runs 12 residues. The J segment lost 12 bases and the V segment lost 1 base, leaving 3 bases of the junction unmatched. CDR1 and CDR2 (germline): SGHAT, FQNNGV. CDR3: CASSLGSGRAYF. Here the CDR3 DNA reads TGTGCCAGCAGCTTAGGGAGCGGGAGGGCGTACTTC.

The V and J genes are TRBV15 and TRBJ1-3, with a tentative D call TRBD1 (6 bases). Germline V gene lookup returns CDR1 LNHNV and CDR2 YYDKDF (reference sequence). The CDR3 contains 15 residues. Trimming stripped 0 bases from V and 4 bases from J, with 10 bases between. The chain's CDR3 is CATSRDRGTGNTIYF. CDR3 coding DNA: TGTGCCACCAGCAGAGATAGAGGGACAGGAAACACCATATATTTT. The whole variable domain, filled in from reference TRBV15 and TRBJ1-3, reads DAMVIQNPRYQVTQFGKPVTLSCSQTLNHNVMYWYQQKSSQAPKLLFHYYDKDFNNEADTPDNFQSRRPNTSFCFLDIRSPGLGDTAMYLCATSRDRGTGNTIYFGEGSWLTVV.

The count of this clone is one. The chain links TRBV6-1 to TRBJ2-7, with D unclear. In germline, CDR1 is MNHNS, CDR2 SASEGT. V lost 2 bases and J 10 bases, leaving 15 bases between the germline ends. This CDR3 contains 13 residues. In DNA, the CDR3 is TGTGCCAGCAGTGAATTCGACCCTATACTCCAGTACTTC. It codes for CASSEFDPILQYF.

The gene calls are TRBV7-9 and TRBJ2-3, with TRBD1 matching 10 bases. This CDR3 is 16 amino acids long. V lost 5 bases to trimming and J lost 2 bases; unmatched junction nucleotides: 7. Germline CDR1 reads SEHNR; CDR2 reads FQNEAQ (reference sequence). CDR3 nucleotide sequence: TGTGCCAGCAGCCCAGGACAGGGGGAGGCCACAGATACGCAGTATTTT. Its translation is CASSPGQGEATDTQYF.

The chain employs TRBV30 and TRBJ1-1; TRBD1 might be the D (6 bases). V dropped 4 bases and J dropped 0 bases, with 18 bases sitting between them. The CDR3 sequence is 16 residues long. The germline gives CDR1 GTSNPN, CDR2 SVGIG (reference sequence). Here the CDR3 DNA reads TGTGCCTGGAAAAAGGGGGGACAAAGCATGAACACTGAAGCTTTCTTT. Its protein product is CAWKKGGQSMNTEAFF.

This chain connects TRBV7-9 to TRBJ2-6; D not resolved. Germline values: CDR1 SEHNR, CDR2 FQNEAQ (reference sequence). V gave up 4 bases and J gave up 0 bases, with 10 bases separating them. The CDR3 is made up of 16 amino acids. The CDR3 region is CASSYTDFSGANVLTF. CDR3 DNA sequence: TGTGCCAGCAGCTATACAGACTTCTCTGGGGCCAACGTCCTGACTTTC. Using reference TRBV7-9 and TRBJ2-6 for the parts outside the CDR3, the full variable domain is DTGVSQNPRHKITKRGQNVTFRCDPISEHNRLYWYRQTLGQGPEFLTYFQNEAQLEKSRLLSDRFSAERPKGSFSTLEIQRTEQGDSAMYLCASSYTDFSGANVLTFGAGSRLTVL.